These T cell receptor beta chains were read from a single sample in a study of shared clonotypes between healthy human individuals. Profiling relied on immunoSEQ multiplex PCR, and the TCRdb table lists in-frame clones only, not all of them. The sample has roughly 300,000 clones; around 86% are singletons. Sequencing used memory CD8+ T cells sorted from blood. These receptors came from a man aged 18 to 35 in good health. Both conserved end residues are part of each CDR3. Each record gives: J gene, V gene, D gene, CDR3 protein. A D gene is named only where the DNA matches it firmly.

TRBJ1-3,TRBV6-5,-,CASSTSSGNTIYF
TRBJ2-5,TRBV5-6,TRBD2,CASIPLLAGVRETQYF
TRBJ1-1,TRBV5-6,-,CASSLGAVNTEAFF
TRBJ2-3,TRBV5-6,-,CASSIDRSTDTQYF
TRBJ2-6,TRBV27,-,CASSLGGIQRVLTF
TRBJ2-5,TRBV11-2,-,CASSLSGETQYF
TRBJ2-3,TRBV10-3,-,CAISESTTRFDTQYF
TRBJ2-7,TRBV20-1,-,CGDCSYEQYF
TRBJ1-4,TRBV25-1,-,CASSTLRIWVEKLFF
TRBJ2-1,TRBV7-9,-,CASSPAIALKEQFF
TRBJ2-3,TRBV6-1,-,CASIEDLWTDTQYF
TRBJ1-2,TRBV7-8,-,CASSLALGGGYGYTF
TRBJ2-1,TRBV5-4,TRBD2,CASSPTSSGRFDEQFF
TRBJ2-1,TRBV27,-,CASSSSGPYNEQFF
TRBJ2-2,TRBV19,-,CASSSRTEPTQPHTGELFF
TRBJ1-1,TRBV19,-,CASKGGVNTEAFF
TRBJ2-1,TRBV25-1,-,CASSEPNRVRTQSEQFF
TRBJ1-1,TRBV27,-,CASADGYTEAFF
TRBJ2-1,TRBV2,-,CASSVGSSYNEQFF
TRBJ2-5,TRBV29-1,TRBD2,CSAPGTSGPLSGETQYF
TRBJ1-1,TRBV2,-,CASSEDSEAFF
TRBJ2-7,TRBV29-1,TRBD2,CSVEDNRGGEQYF
TRBJ2-1,TRBV5-1,-,CASSRMGNEQFF
TRBJ2-2,TRBV7-9,TRBD2,CASSLRTSGRNTGELFF
TRBJ1-4,TRBV6-1,-,CASSDTGLWGEKLFF
TRBJ2-3,TRBV13,-,CASSLAGGDTQYF
TRBJ2-5,TRBV7-8,TRBD2,CASSSILAGGIRFQETQYF
TRBJ2-5,TRBV27,-,CASRLIGPLEGTQYF
TRBJ1-4,TRBV4-1,-,CASSQDNEKLFF
TRBJ2-6,TRBV6-1,-,CASSERWEVHVLTF
TRBJ2-3,TRBV28,-,CASSFPSDTQYF
TRBJ2-1,TRBV27,TRBD1,CASSRQGADNEQFF
TRBJ1-6,TRBV5-1,-,CASTLEAVSYNSPLHF
TRBJ1-5,TRBV27,-,CASSLSLEGTGGQPQHF
TRBJ1-4,TRBV11-2,-,CASSYWARSKLFF
TRBJ2-7,TRBV5-1,-,CASSYRAEWEQYF
TRBJ1-4,TRBV27,-,CASSLWPPLRDTTNEKLFF
TRBJ2-1,TRBV10-3,-,CAISESELVTSQVEQFF
TRBJ2-4,TRBV2,-,CASIGILENIQYF
TRBJ2-2,TRBV11-2,TRBD1,CASSKGQGLTTTGELFF
TRBJ2-7,TRBV4-3,-,CASSLTRGYEQYF
TRBJ2-2,TRBV9,-,CASSAPPGELFF
TRBJ1-1,TRBV5-4,-,CASSSQNLGVEAFF
TRBJ2-6,TRBV29-1,-,CSATGSIGDVLTF
TRBJ2-2,TRBV29-1,-,CSVEKGGANTGELFF
TRBJ1-2,TRBV6-5,-,CASSHTWPYGYTF
TRBJ1-2,TRBV28,-,CASGPQGWDYGYTF
TRBJ1-5,TRBV5-1,TRBD1,CASSSGQDRALGNQPQHF
TRBJ1-1,TRBV9,-,CASSVNPQGRMNTEAFF
TRBJ2-3,TRBV18,-,CASSPPSTDTQYF
TRBJ2-7,TRBV15,TRBD2,CATSRATSGTRYEQYF
TRBJ2-5,TRBV27,TRBD1,CASSLWGTGGETQYF
TRBJ2-7,TRBV9,-,CASSLGYEQYF
TRBJ2-7,TRBV5-1,TRBD2,CASSLGTSVHEQYF
TRBJ2-7,TRBV7-8,-,CASSLGPLVGISF
TRBJ1-1,TRBV2,TRBD1,CARTGMNTEAFF
TRBJ2-7,TRBV20-1,-,CSAPLGEQYF
TRBJ2-7,TRBV27,TRBD1,CASSPGTGLYEQYF
TRBJ2-7,TRBV4-1,-,CASRGPGEQYF
TRBJ2-7,TRBV16,-,CASSPRSGGDEQYF